Listed below are T cell receptor beta chains from one sample, sequenced in a study of blood T cell repertoires in COVID-19. The table came from immunoSEQ multiplex PCR; TCRdb's copy has only in-frame clones and leaves some out. The data hold around 230,000 clones, with over 85% observed a single time. Material for sequencing was PBMCs or T cells enriched from blood (not recorded which). These receptors all stem from a woman aged 25 to 45 with acute COVID-19. Each CDR3 is given with its conserved first and last residue. D genes are given only for firm matches. Clone size is given for some rows only: seen once, a few or many times, or a class if the clone is expanded.

clone size	V gene	D gene	J gene	CDR3 protein	CDR3 DNA
NA	TRBV5-6	NA	TRBJ1-2	CASSFWYRDSGDYGYTF	TGTGCCAGCAGCTTTTGGTACAGGGATTCCGGGGACTATGGCTACACCTTC
NA	TRBV5-1	TRBD1	TRBJ1-1	CASSLGQGMNTEAFF	TGCGCCAGCAGCTTGGGACAGGGGATGAACACTGAAGCTTTCTTT
NA	TRBV2	TRBD1	TRBJ1-1	CASRYRGNTEAFF	TGTGCCAGCAGATACAGGGGGAACACTGAAGCTTTCTTT
NA	TRBV21-1	NA	TRBJ1-2	CASSNFPFAGKNGYTF	TGTGCCAGCAGCAACTTCCCATTCGCGGGAAAAAATGGCTACACCTTC
NA	TRBV5-6	NA	TRBJ1-1	CASSFKSITLAEAFF	TGTGCCAGCAGCTTTAAGAGCATCACTCTCGCTGAAGCTTTCTTT
NA	TRBV6-5	TRBD1	TRBJ1-2	CASRSGTDYGYTF	TGTGCCAGCAGATCCGGGACAGACTATGGCTACACCTTC
NA	TRBV27	NA	TRBJ2-7	CASSLSRTSYEQYF	TGTGCCAGCAGTTTAAGCAGGACATCCTACGAGCAGTACTTC
NA	TRBV2	NA	TRBJ1-2	CASRADDFNYGYTF	TGTGCCAGCAGGGCAGATGATTTTAACTATGGCTACACCTTC
NA	TRBV6-5	NA	TRBJ1-2	CASTTPTGNYGYTF	TGTGCCAGCACCACCCCTACAGGGAACTATGGCTACACCTTC
NA	TRBV27	NA	TRBJ1-1	CASRLGSMNTEAFF	TGTGCCAGCAGACTTGGGAGTATGAACACTGAAGCTTTCTTT
NA	TRBV7-5	NA	TRBJ2-1	CARSYVGGVNEQFF	TGTGCCAGAAGTTATGTCGGGGGGGTTAATGAGCAGTTCTTC
NA	TRBV19	TRBD1	TRBJ1-5	CASSPSNTGGTQPQHF	TGTGCCAGTAGCCCCTCGAACACAGGGGGGACTCAGCCCCAGCATTTT
NA	TRBV5-6	NA	TRBJ2-1	CASSREVGEMFF	TGTGCCAGCAGTAGGGAGGTTGGGGAGATGTTCTTC
NA	TRBV19	NA	TRBJ2-1	CASNSGESDSNEQFF	TGTGCCAGTAACTCAGGGGAATCGGACAGCAATGAGCAGTTCTTC
NA	TRBV13	NA	TRBJ2-7	CASSLVRSYEQYF	TGTGCCAGCAGCTTAGTTCGCAGCTACGAGCAGTACTTC
NA	TRBV6-1	NA	TRBJ2-3	CASSEVPGGTDTQYF	TGTGCCAGCAGTGAAGTGCCAGGGGGCACAGATACGCAGTATTTT
NA	TRBV4-2	TRBD2	TRBJ2-3	CASSHLYPGTTLSTDTQYF	TGTGCCAGCAGCCACCTCTATCCCGGGACTACTCTTTCAACAGATACGCAGTATTTT
NA	TRBV28	NA	TRBJ1-1	CATEGGEEAFF	TGTGCCACCGAGGGAGGTGAGGAAGCTTTCTTT
NA	TRBV5-1	NA	TRBJ2-2	CASSPGTRNTGELFF	TGCGCCAGCAGCCCCGGGACTCGAAACACCGGGGAGCTGTTTTTT
NA	TRBV7-7	TRBD2	TRBJ2-7	CASSLELAGGMTYEQYF	TGTGCCAGCAGCTTAGAACTAGCGGGGGGTATGACCTACGAGCAGTACTTC
NA	TRBV19	TRBD1	TRBJ2-7	CASSILPGQGTYEQYF	TGTGCCAGTAGTATTTTGCCGGGACAGGGTACCTACGAGCAGTACTTC
NA	TRBV7-2	NA	TRBJ1-5	CASSLSQGNQPQHF	TGTGCCAGCAGCTTAAGTCAGGGGAATCAGCCCCAGCATTTT
NA	TRBV2	NA	TRBJ2-7	CASSDPGEAVEQYF	TGTGCCAGCAGTGACCCCGGGGAAGCTGTCGAGCAGTACTTC
NA	TRBV7-2	TRBD2	TRBJ2-5	CASSRGGYQETQYF	TGTGCCAGCAGTCGGGGGGGGTACCAAGAGACCCAGTACTTC
NA	TRBV10-1	NA	TRBJ1-1	CASSVGARTEAFF	TGCGCCAGCAGTGTTGGGGCCCGAACGGAAGCTTTCTTT
NA	TRBV2	NA	TRBJ1-1	CASREVTEAFF	TGTGCCTCCAGGGAGGTTACTGAAGCTTTCTTT
NA	TRBV3-1/TRBV3-2	NA	TRBJ1-1	CASSLTGDTEAFF	TGTGCCAGCAGCCTAACCGGGGACACTGAAGCTTTCTTT
NA	TRBV7-9	NA	TRBJ1-1	CASSQGTAAFF	TGTGCCAGCAGCCAGGGGACGGCAGCTTTCTTT
NA	TRBV13	NA	TRBJ2-7	CASSPDPGGEEQYF	TGTGCCAGCAGCCCGGACCCTGGGGGCGAAGAGCAGTACTTC
NA	TRBV2	TRBD1	TRBJ1-4	CACRDRDFANEKLFF	TGTGCCTGCCGGGACAGGGACTTCGCTAATGAAAAACTGTTTTTT
NA	TRBV4-3	NA	TRBJ1-5	CASSQDRSVRYQPQHF	TGCGCCAGCAGCCAAGATCGATCCGTCAGGTATCAGCCCCAGCATTTT
NA	TRBV9	TRBD2	TRBJ2-3	CASSVLHGAGGTDTQYF	TGTGCCAGCAGCGTATTGCATGGAGCGGGGGGTACAGATACGCAGTATTTT
few	TRBV3-1/TRBV3-2	NA	TRBJ1-6	CASSQDSRRTPLHF	TGTGCCAGCAGCCAAGATAGCCGGCGGACACCCCTCCACTTT
once	TRBV27	NA	TRBJ1-1	CASSFTLWGGSTEAFF	TGTGCCAGCAGTTTTACCCTGTGGGGGGGGAGCACTGAAGCTTTCTTT
NA	TRBV13	NA	TRBJ2-7	CASSLGVVIQGQGTYEQYF	TGTGCCAGCAGCTTGGGGGTTGTCATCCAGGGGCAGGGGACCTACGAGCAGTACTTC
NA	TRBV7-6	NA	TRBJ1-1	CASSLSDRSLNTEAFF	TGTGCCAGCAGCTTATCGGACAGATCTTTGAACACTGAAGCTTTCTTT